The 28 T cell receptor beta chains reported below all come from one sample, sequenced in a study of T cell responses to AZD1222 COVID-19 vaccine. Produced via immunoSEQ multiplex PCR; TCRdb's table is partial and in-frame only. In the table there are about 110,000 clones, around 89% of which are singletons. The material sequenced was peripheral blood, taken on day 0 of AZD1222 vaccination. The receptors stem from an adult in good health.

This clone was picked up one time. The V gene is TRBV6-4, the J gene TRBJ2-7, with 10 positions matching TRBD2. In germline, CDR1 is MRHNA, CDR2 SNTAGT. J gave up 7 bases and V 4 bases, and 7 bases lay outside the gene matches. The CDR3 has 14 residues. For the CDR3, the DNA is TGTGCCAGCAGTGCTCTAGCGGGGGTTGGAGAGCAGTACTTC. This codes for CASSALAGVGEQYF.

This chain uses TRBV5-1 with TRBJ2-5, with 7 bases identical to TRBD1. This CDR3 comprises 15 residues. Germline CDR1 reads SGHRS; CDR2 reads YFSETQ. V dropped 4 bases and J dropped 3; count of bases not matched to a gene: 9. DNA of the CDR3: TGCGCCAGCAGCCTACAGGGGAGAAGGGAAGAGACCCAGTACTTC. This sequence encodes CASSLQGRREETQYF.

CDR3: CASSVGGASRELFF. In nucleotides, the CDR3 is TGTGCCAGCAGCGTAGGGGGAGCGTCCCGGGAGCTGTTTTTT. The genes are TRBV2 and TRBJ2-2; tentative D call: TRBD1 (6 bases). V shed 6 bases and J shed 9 bases, with 17 bases lying between them. Germline values: CDR1 SNHLY, CDR2 FYNNEI. This CDR3 is 14 amino acids long.

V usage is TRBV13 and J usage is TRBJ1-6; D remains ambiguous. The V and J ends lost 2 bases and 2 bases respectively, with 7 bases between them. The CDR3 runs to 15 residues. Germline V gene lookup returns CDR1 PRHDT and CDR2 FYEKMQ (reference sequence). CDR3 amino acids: CASSLTGPYNSPLHF. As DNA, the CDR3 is TGTGCCAGCAGCTTAACCGGGCCCTATAATTCACCCCTCCACTTT.

The CDR3 loop reads CASSGQGQDEAFF. The CDR3 nucleotides read TGTGCCAGCAGCGGACAGGGACAGGATGAAGCTTTCTTT. V gene TRBV9 combines with J gene TRBJ1-1, with TRBD1 matching 8 bases. The CDR3 totals 13 residues. The germline gives CDR1 SGDLS, CDR2 YYNGEE. J gave up 7 bases and V 3 bases, and 5 bases lay outside the gene matches. Drawing the rest from reference TRBV9 and TRBJ1-1, the complete variable domain is DSGVTQTPKHLITATGQRVTLRCSPRSGDLSVYWYQQSLDQGLQFLIQYYNGEERAKGNILERFSAQQFPDLHSELNLSSLELGDSALYFCASSGQGQDEAFFGQGTRLTVV.

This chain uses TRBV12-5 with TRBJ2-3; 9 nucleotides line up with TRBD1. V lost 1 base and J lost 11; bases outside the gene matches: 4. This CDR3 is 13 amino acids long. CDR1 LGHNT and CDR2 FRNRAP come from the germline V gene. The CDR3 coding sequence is TGTGCTAGTGGTTTGGCAGGGACAGGGTGGCAGTATTTT. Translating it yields CASGLAGTGWQYF.

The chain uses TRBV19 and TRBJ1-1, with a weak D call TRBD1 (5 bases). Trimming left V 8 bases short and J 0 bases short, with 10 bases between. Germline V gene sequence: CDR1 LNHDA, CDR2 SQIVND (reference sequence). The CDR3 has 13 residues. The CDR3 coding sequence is TGTGCCAGTCTGCCGGGACTGAACACTGAAGCTTTCTTT. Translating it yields CASLPGLNTEAFF.

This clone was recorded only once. CDR3 region: CATSSGLFYEQYF. The CDR3 DNA reads TGTGCCACCAGCAGCGGACTTTTCTACGAGCAGTACTTC. The chain links TRBV15 to TRBJ2-7; a possible D gene is TRBD2 (5 bases). The length of the CDR3 is 13 residues. Germline assignment: CDR1 LNHNV and CDR2 YYDKDF (reference sequence). The V end lost 3 bases, the J end lost 3 bases, and 9 bases lay between the germline ends.

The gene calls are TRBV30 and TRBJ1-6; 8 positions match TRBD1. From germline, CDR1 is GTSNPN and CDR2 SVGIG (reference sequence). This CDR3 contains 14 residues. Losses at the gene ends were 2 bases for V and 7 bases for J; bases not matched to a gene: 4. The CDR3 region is CAWSKGQANSPLHF. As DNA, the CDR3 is TGTGCCTGGAGTAAGGGACAGGCGAATTCACCCCTCCACTTT. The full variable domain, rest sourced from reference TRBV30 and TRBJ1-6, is SQTIHQWPATLVQPVGSPLSLECTVEGTSNPNLYWYRQAAGRGLQLLFYSVGIGQISSEVPQNLSASRPQDRQFILSSKKLLLSDSGFYLCAWSKGQANSPLHFGNGTRLTVT.

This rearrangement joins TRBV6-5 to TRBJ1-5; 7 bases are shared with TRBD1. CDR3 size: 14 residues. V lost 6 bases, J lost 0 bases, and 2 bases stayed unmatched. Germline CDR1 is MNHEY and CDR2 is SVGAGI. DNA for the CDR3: TGTGCCAGCAGACAGGGGAATAGCAATCAGCCCCAGCATTTT. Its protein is CASRQGNSNQPQHF.

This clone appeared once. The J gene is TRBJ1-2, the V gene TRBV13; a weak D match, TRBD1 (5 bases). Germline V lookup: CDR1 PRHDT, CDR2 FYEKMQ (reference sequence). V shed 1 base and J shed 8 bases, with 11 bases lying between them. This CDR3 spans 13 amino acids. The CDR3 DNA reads TGTGCCAGCAGCTTAGAGCAGGGAGGCGGCTACACCTTC. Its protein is CASSLEQGGGYTF.

The CDR3: CASGPRLGWGGNTEAFF. Written as DNA, the CDR3 is TGTGCTAGTGGTCCCCGATTGGGGTGGGGGGGCAACACTGAAGCTTTCTTT. The chain has TRBV12-5 and TRBJ1-1; D might be TRBD1 (6 bases). With 5 bases removed from V and 2 bases from J, the gap between germline ends came to 21 bases. CDR1 LGHNT and CDR2 FRNRAP come from the germline V gene. This CDR3 is 17 amino acids long.

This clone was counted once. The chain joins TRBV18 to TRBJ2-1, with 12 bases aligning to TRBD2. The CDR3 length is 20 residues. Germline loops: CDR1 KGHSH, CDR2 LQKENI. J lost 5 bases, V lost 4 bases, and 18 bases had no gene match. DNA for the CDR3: TGTGCCAGCTCACTGGTCTTCGGACAGACCAGACTAGCGGGAGACAATGAGCAGTTCTTC. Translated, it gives CASSLVFGQTRLAGDNEQFF. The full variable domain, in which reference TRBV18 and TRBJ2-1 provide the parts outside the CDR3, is NAGVMQNPRHLVRRRGQEARLRCSPMKGHSHVYWYRQLPEEGLKFMVYLQKENIIDESGMPKERFSAEFPKEGPSILRIQQVVRGDSAAYFCASSLVFGQTRLAGDNEQFFGPGTRLTVL.

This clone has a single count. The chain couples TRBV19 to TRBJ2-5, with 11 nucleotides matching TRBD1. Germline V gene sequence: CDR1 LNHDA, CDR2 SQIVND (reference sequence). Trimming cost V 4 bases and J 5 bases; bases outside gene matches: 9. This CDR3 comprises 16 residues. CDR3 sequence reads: CASSTRTGGLGETQYF. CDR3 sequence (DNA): TGTGCCAGTAGTACGCGGACAGGGGGCCTTGGGGAGACCCAGTACTTC. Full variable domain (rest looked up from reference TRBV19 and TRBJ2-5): DGGITQSPKYLFRKEGQNVTLSCEQNLNHDAMYWYRQDPGQGLRLIYYSQIVNDFQKGDIAEGYSVSREKKESFPLTVTSAQKNPTAFYLCASSTRTGGLGETQYFGPGTRLLVL.

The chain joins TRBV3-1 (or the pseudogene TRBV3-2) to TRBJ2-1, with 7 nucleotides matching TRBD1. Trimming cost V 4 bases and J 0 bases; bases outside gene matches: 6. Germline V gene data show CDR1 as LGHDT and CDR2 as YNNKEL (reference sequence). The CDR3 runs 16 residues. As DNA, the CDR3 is TGTGCCAGCAGCCGCGCCGGGACAGTCTCCTACAATGAGCAGTTCTTC. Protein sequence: CASSRAGTVSYNEQFF.

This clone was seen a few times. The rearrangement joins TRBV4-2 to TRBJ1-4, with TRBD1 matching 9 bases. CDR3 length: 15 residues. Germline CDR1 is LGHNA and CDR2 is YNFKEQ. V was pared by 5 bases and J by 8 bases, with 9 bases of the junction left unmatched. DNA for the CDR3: TGTGCCAGCAGCAAAAAGGGACAGGGAGGAGAAAAACTGTTTTTT. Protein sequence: CASSKKGQGGEKLFF.

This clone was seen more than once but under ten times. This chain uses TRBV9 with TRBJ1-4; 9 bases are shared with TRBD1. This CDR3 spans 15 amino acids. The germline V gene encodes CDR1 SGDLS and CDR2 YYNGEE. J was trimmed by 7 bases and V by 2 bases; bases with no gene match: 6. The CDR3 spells CASSVPGQGVEKLFF. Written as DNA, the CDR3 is TGTGCCAGCAGCGTCCCGGGACAGGGAGTTGAAAAACTGTTTTTT. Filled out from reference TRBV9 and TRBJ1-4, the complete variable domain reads DSGVTQTPKHLITATGQRVTLRCSPRSGDLSVYWYQQSLDQGLQFLIQYYNGEERAKGNILERFSAQQFPDLHSELNLSSLELGDSALYFCASSVPGQGVEKLFFGSGTQLSVL.

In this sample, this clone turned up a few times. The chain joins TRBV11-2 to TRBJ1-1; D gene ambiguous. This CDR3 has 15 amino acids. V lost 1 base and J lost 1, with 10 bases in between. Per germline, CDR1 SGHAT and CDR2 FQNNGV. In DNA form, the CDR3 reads TGTGCCAGCAGCTTAGCCCAAGTCCCGAACACTGAAGCTTTCTTT. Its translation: CASSLAQVPNTEAFF.

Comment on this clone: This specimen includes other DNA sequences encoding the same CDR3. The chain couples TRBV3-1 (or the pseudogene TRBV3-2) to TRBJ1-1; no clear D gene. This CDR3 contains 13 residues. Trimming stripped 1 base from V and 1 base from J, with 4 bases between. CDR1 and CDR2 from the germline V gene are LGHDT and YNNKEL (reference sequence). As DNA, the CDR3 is TGTGCCAGCAGCCAAGGAGGGAACACTGAAGCTTTCTTT. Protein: CASSQGGNTEAFF.

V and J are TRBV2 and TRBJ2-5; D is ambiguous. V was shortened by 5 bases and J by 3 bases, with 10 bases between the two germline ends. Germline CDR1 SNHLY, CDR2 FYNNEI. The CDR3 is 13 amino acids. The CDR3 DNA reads TGTGCCAGCAGTTATACACAGAAAGAGACCCAGTACTTC. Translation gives CASSYTQKETQYF.

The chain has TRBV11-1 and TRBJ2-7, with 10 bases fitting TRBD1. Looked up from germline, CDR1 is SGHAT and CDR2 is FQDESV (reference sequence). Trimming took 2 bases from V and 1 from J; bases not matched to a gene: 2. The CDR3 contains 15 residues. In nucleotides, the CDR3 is TGTGCCAGCAGCTTACGGACAGGGGGATCCTACGAGCAGTACTTC. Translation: CASSLRTGGSYEQYF.

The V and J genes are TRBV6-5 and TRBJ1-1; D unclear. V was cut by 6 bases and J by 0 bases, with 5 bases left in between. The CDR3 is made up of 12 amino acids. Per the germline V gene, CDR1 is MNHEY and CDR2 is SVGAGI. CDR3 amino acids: CASRWLNTEAFF. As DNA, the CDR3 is TGTGCCAGCAGGTGGCTGAACACTGAAGCTTTCTTT.

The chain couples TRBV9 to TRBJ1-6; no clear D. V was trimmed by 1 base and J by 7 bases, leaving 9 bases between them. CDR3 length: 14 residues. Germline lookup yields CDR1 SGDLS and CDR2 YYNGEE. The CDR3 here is CASSVQEGNSPLHF. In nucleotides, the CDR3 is TGTGCCAGCAGCGTACAGGAAGGCAATTCACCCCTCCACTTT.

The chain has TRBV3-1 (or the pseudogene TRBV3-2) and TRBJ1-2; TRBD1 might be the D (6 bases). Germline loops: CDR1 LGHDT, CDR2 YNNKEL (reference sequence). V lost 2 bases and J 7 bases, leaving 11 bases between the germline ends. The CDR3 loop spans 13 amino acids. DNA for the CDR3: TGTGCCAGCAGCCAAAAAACAGGGCGTGGCTACACCTTC. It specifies CASSQKTGRGYTF.

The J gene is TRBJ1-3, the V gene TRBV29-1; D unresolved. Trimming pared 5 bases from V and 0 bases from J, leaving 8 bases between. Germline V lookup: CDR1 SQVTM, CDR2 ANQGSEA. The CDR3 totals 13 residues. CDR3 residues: CSVYADSGNTIYF. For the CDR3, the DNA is TGCAGCGTTTATGCGGACTCTGGAAACACCATATATTTT.

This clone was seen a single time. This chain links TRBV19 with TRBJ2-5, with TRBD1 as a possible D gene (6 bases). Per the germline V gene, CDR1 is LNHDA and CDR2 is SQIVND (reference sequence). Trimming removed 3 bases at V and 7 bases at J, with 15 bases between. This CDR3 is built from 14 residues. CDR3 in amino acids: CASSIMGATGTQYF. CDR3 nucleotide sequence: TGTGCCAGTAGTATCATGGGGGCCACGGGGACCCAGTACTTC.

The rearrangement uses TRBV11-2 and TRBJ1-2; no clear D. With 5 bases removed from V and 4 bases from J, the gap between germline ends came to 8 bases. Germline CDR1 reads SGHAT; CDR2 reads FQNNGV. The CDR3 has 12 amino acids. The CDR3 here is CASSPLTYGYTF. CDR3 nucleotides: TGTGCCAGCAGCCCCTTGACCTATGGCTACACCTTC.

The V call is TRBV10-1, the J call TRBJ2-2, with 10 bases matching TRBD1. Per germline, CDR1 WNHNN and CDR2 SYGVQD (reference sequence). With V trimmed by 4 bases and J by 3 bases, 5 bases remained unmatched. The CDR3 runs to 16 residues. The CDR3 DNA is TGCGCCAGCAGTGGAGACAGGGGGCTTGACACCGGGGAGCTGTTTTTT. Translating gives CASSGDRGLDTGELFF.